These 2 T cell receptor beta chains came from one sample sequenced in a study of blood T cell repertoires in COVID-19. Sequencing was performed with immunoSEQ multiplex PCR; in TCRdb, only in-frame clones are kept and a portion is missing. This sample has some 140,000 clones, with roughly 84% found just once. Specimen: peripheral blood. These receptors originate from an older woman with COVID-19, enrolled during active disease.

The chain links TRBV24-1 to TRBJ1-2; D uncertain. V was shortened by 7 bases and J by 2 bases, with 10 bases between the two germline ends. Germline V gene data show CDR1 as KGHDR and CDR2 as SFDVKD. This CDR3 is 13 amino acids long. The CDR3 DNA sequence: TGTGCCACCAGCCTTGGAGGGAACTATGGCTACACCTTC. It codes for CATSLGGNYGYTF.

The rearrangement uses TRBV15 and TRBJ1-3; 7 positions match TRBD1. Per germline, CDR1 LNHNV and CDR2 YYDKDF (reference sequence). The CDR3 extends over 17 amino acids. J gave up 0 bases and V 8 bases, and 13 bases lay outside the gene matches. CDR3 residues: CATSPGQSKFSGNTIYF. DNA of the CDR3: TGTGCCACCTCACCGGGACAGTCTAAGTTCTCTGGAAACACCATATATTTT.